This T cell receptor beta chain was sequenced for a study of shared clonotypes between healthy human individuals. Findings of the study overall: Naive CD4 clonotype sharing across a handful of donors was around 5.5%. A generally larger estimated richness was seen in naive subsets than in memory subsets.

For sorted subsets, approximately 0.2 ug DNA per replicate equaled approximately 30,000 T cell genomes. The assay was immunoSEQ multiplex PCR, and TCRdb's table has in-frame clones only and misses some. The table records 550,000 to 600,000 clones, roughly 98% of them present only once. CD45RO-negative cells were positively selected for CCR7, leaving out terminally differentiated effector memory CD45RA+ cells. Points on this clone: The antigen remains undetermined.

CDR3 length: 17 residues. The rearrangement uses TRBV21-1 and TRBJ1-2; TRBD1 is the table's D call, not checked against the DNA. TRBV21-1 constitutes a pseudogene. Input material: naive CD8+ T cells sorted from blood. This TCR was recovered from a man in his thirties or forties in good health. CDR3 protein: CASSKVGGPTANYGYTF. The CDR3 nucleotides are TGTGCCAGCAGCAAAGTTGGGGGCCCCACCGCTAACTATGGCTACACCTTC.